The 2 T cell receptor beta chains reported below all come from one sample, sequenced in a study of blood T cells in healthy people across ages (dated by TCRdb to between 2015 and 2016). The method behind the library was 5' RACE. The sequencer listed for this sample is Illumina HiSeq 2500. A second PCR of roughly 7 to 11 cycles was performed with a sample-barcoded 5' primer and a J-beta primer mix. TCRdb ran its own pipeline on the public reads, namely fastp trimming at Q25 and MiXCR clone calling, and kept in-frame beta chains. Rows merge per CDR3 protein into single entries with the most common DNA and genes. The sample has 730,000 or so distinct CDR3 sequences on record, about 40% of them singletons. Jointly, the top ten make up more than 20% of the sample. The sequenced sample was blood. These TCRs come from an older woman in good health.

The rearrangement links TRBV12-3 or TRBV12-4 to TRBJ2-1; unclear D gene. The CDR3 loop spans 14 amino acids. Trimming cost V 5 bases and J 8 bases, with 16 bases left between them. The CDR3 region is CASSQAELGYEQFF. CDR3 in DNA: TGTGCCAGCAGTCAAGCAGAGCTCGGGTATGAGCAGTTCTTC.

This clonotype was picked up a small number of times. This rearrangement joins TRBV6-2 or TRBV6-3 to TRBJ1-1; D not resolved. V gave up 5 bases and J gave up 5 bases, with 9 bases separating them. The germline V gene has CDR1 MNHEY and CDR2 SVGEGT. This CDR3 is built from 12 residues. The CDR3 protein is CASSNPETEAFF. The CDR3 nucleotides read TGTGCCAGCAGTAATCCAGAGACTGAAGCTTTCTTT.